One sample yielded the 23 T cell receptor beta chains listed below, sequenced in a study of molecular identifiers for immune sequencing clone quantification. Via MiXCR, TCRdb re-called the PCR reads, giving one row per CDR3 protein. The sample has about half a million distinct CDR3 sequences; roughly a fifth are singletons. Sequences were obtained from naive CD8+ T cells from blood, with Jurkat cell RNA spiked in. Subset indicated: FACS-sorted CD8+CD4-CCR7+CD45RA+ naive T cells. The origin of the receptors is a human donor in good health. Some libraries in this study had Jurkat cell RNA spiked in.

Concerning this clonotype: This clone may be a read error of a much larger clone one base away. V gene TRBV25-1 combines with J gene TRBJ2-7, with TRBD1 as a possible D gene (6 bases). The CDR3 loop spans 12 amino acids. V gave up 8 bases and J gave up 3 bases, with 11 bases separating them. Germline V CDR1 and CDR2: MGHDK, SYGVNS. The CDR3 loop reads CASVGRGYEQYF. CDR3 coding DNA: TGTGCCAGCGTGGGCAGGGGCTACGAGCAGTACTTC.

This clonotype has ten or more counts. The V and J genes are TRBV5-5 and TRBJ2-7; D possibly uses TRBD1 or TRBD2 (6 bases each). CDR3 length equals 16 residues. Deletions cut 0 bases from V and 0 bases from J, with 13 bases between. Germline-derived CDR1 and CDR2 are SGHKS and YYEKEE (reference sequence). The CDR3 loop reads CASSLAGGHSSYEQYF. DNA of the CDR3: TGTGCCAGCAGCTTGGCCGGGGGACACAGCTCCTACGAGCAGTACTTC.

Many counts were recorded for this clonotype. The chain has TRBV19 and TRBJ2-7; 9 bases agree with TRBD1. Per germline, CDR1 LNHDA and CDR2 SQIVND (reference sequence). The V and J ends lost 5 bases and 5 bases, in that order; junction bases with no gene match: 7. CDR3 size: 14 residues. The CDR3 coding sequence is TGTGCCAGTAGTTTCCGGGACAGGGTCCACGAGCAGTACTTC. Its translation: CASSFRDRVHEQYF.

In this sample, this clonotype turned up many times. The J gene is TRBJ2-3, the V gene TRBV5-1; 11 bases line up with TRBD1. The germline V gene encodes CDR1 SGHRS and CDR2 YFSETQ. The V segment lost 4 bases and the J segment 2 bases; nucleotides outside the gene matches: 9. The CDR3 extends over 17 amino acids. CDR3 sequence (DNA): TGCGCCAGCAGCGCCGAGGGAGGACAGGGGGCCACAGATACGCAGTATTTT. Amino acids: CASSAEGGQGATDTQYF.

The CDR3: CASSPQPGIISAAGELFF. In DNA, the CDR3 is TGTGCCAGCAGCCCCCAACCGGGAATTATCAGCGCGGCCGGGGAGCTGTTTTTT. V is TRBV7-7 and J is TRBJ2-2; a possible D gene is TRBD2 (5 bases). The germline CDR1 and CDR2 sequences are SSHAT and FNYEAQ (reference sequence). V was clipped by 5 bases and J by 6 bases, with 25 bases between them. The CDR3 contains 18 residues.

In its sample, this clonotype was seen many times. The chain employs TRBV27 and TRBJ2-7, with a possible D match to TRBD1 (5 bases). The CDR3 has 14 amino acids. CDR1 and CDR2 (germline): MNHEY, SMNVEV (reference sequence). V lost 6 bases, J lost 5 bases, and 17 bases lay in between. The CDR3 nucleotides read TGTGCCAGCAGCCCATTACGGTCAGGGCACGAGCAGTACTTC. Its protein product is CASSPLRSGHEQYF.

About this clonotype itself: This could be a read error, since a much larger clone is one nucleotide away. This CDR3 is missing its conserved last phenylalanine or tryptophan, likely due to a read error. The chain links TRBV6-2 or TRBV6-3 to TRBJ1-5; no clear D. CDR3 size: 13 residues. V lost 5 bases and J 7 bases, leaving 12 bases between the germline ends. Germline V CDR1 and CDR2: MNHEY, SVGEGT. CDR3 protein: CASSTQTGQPQHL. The CDR3 region has the DNA TGTGCCAGCAGTACACAGACGGGGCAGCCCCAGCATCTT.

This clonotype has ten or more counts. The J gene is TRBJ2-3, the V gene TRBV28, with 14 bases aligning to TRBD2. Per germline, CDR1 MDHEN and CDR2 SYDVKM. The CDR3 loop spans 16 amino acids. With V trimmed by 4 bases and J by 3 bases, 3 bases remained unmatched. In nucleotides, the CDR3 is TGTGCCAGCAGTTCGGGACTAGCGGGAGTGACAGATACGCAGTATTTT. It is translated as CASSSGLAGVTDTQYF.

This clonotype was counted many times. This sequence joins TRBV7-6 and TRBJ1-1, with D tentatively TRBD1 (6 bases). CDR1 is SGHVS and CDR2 is FNYEAQ in the germline V gene. V was cut by 4 bases and J by 4 bases, with 10 bases left in between. This CDR3 has 13 residues. The CDR3 sequence: CASSYRVATEAFF. CDR3 DNA sequence: TGTGCCAGCAGCTACAGGGTGGCCACTGAAGCTTTCTTT.

This clonotype came up many times. This chain joins TRBV5-1 and TRBJ2-5; the D is unclear. Trimming stripped 4 bases from V and 9 bases from J, with 10 bases between. CDR3 size: 11 residues. CDR1 is SGHRS, CDR2 YFSETQ, per germline. The CDR3 region is CASSRVHPQYF. In nucleotides, the CDR3 is TGCGCCAGCAGCCGCGTTCACCCCCAGTACTTC.

This clonotype was observed many times. J is TRBJ1-5 and V is TRBV19; a possible D gene is TRBD1 (6 bases). Germline values: CDR1 LNHDA, CDR2 SQIVND (reference sequence). The CDR3 contains 14 residues. V was trimmed by 5 bases and J by 5 bases, leaving 13 bases between them. The CDR3 reads CASSEQGYHQPQHF. Here the CDR3 DNA reads TGTGCCAGTAGTGAACAGGGTTACCATCAGCCCCAGCATTTT.

This clonotype was recorded many times. In DNA, the CDR3 is TGCGCCAGCAGCGAAGCCGCCGGGACAGAATACAATGAGCAGTTCTTC. Residues: CASSEAAGTEYNEQFF. This chain connects TRBV4-3 to TRBJ2-1, with 7 bases fitting TRBD1. The V and J ends lost 5 bases and 4 bases, in that order; junction bases with no gene match: 11. Germline values: CDR1 LGHNA, CDR2 YSLEER. The length of the CDR3 is 16 residues.

This clonotype was detected only a few times. The rearrangement links TRBV7-2 to TRBJ2-1, with D perhaps being TRBD1 or TRBD2 (5 bases each). This CDR3 contains 16 residues. Germline CDR1 is SGHTA and CDR2 is FQGNSA. The germline V and J ends were trimmed by 7 bases and 2 bases, with 18 bases remaining between them. DNA of the CDR3: TGTGCCAGCACCCACCTCGGGGCCCCTACCTACAATGAGCAGTTCTTC. Protein: CASTHLGAPTYNEQFF.

Remarks on this clonotype: A much larger clone differs by one base, so this may be a read error. The rearrangement joins TRBV15 to TRBJ2-1; TRBD1 is a possible D gene (6 bases). Germline values: CDR1 LNHNV, CDR2 YYDKDF (reference sequence). This CDR3 comprises 13 residues. The chain's CDR3 is CATSRVTGREQLF. CDR3 DNA sequence: TGTGCCACCAGCAGGGTCACAGGGCGTGAGCAGCTCTTC.

The CDR3 loop is CASSVMGLAAHTQYF. As DNA, the CDR3 is TGTGCCAGCAGTGTTATGGGACTAGCGGCACATACGCAGTATTTT. The chain recombines TRBV12-3 or TRBV12-4 with TRBJ2-3; 11 nucleotides align to TRBD2. The CDR3 is 15 residues long. V shed 5 bases and J 7 bases; nucleotides not matched to a gene: 8.

There are a few counts of this clonotype. V and J are TRBV28 and TRBJ1-2; D is uncertain. The germline gives CDR1 MDHEN, CDR2 SYDVKM. The CDR3 covers 16 residues. The V gene lost 6 bases and the J gene lost 0 bases, with 17 bases spanning the gap. DNA of the CDR3: TGTGCCAGCAGCCCCACCTTTGGGCAGCCTAACTATGGCTACACCTTC. Translated: CASSPTFGQPNYGYTF.

The CDR3 DNA is TGTGCCAGCAGCTTAGGACCCGGGACTAGCAACCACGAGCAGTACTTC. Protein: CASSLGPGTSNHEQYF. J is TRBJ2-7 and V is TRBV11-2, with 9 bases matching TRBD2. The CDR3 runs 16 residues. Germline V gene sequence: CDR1 SGHAT, CDR2 FQNNGV. The J segment lost 5 bases and the V segment lost 1 base, leaving 9 bases of the junction unmatched.

This clonotype was seen repeatedly, ten times or more. The chain combines TRBV30 with TRBJ2-3, with TRBD2 matching 8 bases. The CDR3 is made up of 15 amino acids. Germline assignment: CDR1 GTSNPN and CDR2 SVGIG (reference sequence). Losses at the gene ends were 4 bases for V and 3 bases for J; bases not matched to a gene: 9. Here the CDR3 reads CAWIAGLTVTDTQYF. The DNA for the CDR3 is TGTGCCTGGATAGCGGGGTTGACGGTAACAGATACGCAGTATTTT.

This clonotype was found a few times. This chain connects TRBV7-9 to TRBJ2-3; 9 bases match TRBD2. The CDR3 has 16 amino acids. Germline assignment: CDR1 SEHNR and CDR2 FQNEAQ (reference sequence). With V trimmed by 4 bases and J by 5 bases, 10 bases remained unmatched. The CDR3 loop reads CASSSFSGGRGDTQYF. The CDR3 coding sequence is TGTGCCAGCAGCTCATTTAGCGGGGGCCGGGGAGATACGCAGTATTTT.

Details on this clonotype: The junction departs from the called germline gene at one end, perhaps through a read error. V usage is TRBV20-1 and J usage is TRBJ2-3; 10 nucleotides align to TRBD2. This CDR3 comprises 16 residues. Germline-derived CDR1 and CDR2 are DFQATT and SNEGSKA (reference sequence). CDR3 residues: CSAPEGLAIITDTRYF. CDR3 nucleotide sequence: TGCAGTGCCCCTGAGGGACTAGCGATTATTACAGATACGCGGTATTTT.

This clonotype was seen many times. The chain links TRBV4-3 to TRBJ1-5; tentatively, D is TRBD1 (6 bases). This CDR3 has 16 residues. Germline V gene data show CDR1 as LGHNA and CDR2 as YSLEER. Trimming shortened V by 0 bases and J by 4 bases, and 13 bases separated the two germline ends. The CDR3 loop reads CASSQEWRGRNQPQHF. DNA of the CDR3: TGCGCCAGCAGCCAAGAATGGAGGGGGAGGAATCAGCCCCAGCATTTT.

This clonotype was seen many times. The chain recombines TRBV14 with TRBJ2-3; 12 bases are shared with TRBD1. Germline V gene sequence: CDR1 SGHDN, CDR2 FVKESK. The ends lost 0 bases at V and 4 bases at J; junction bases unmatched: 5. The CDR3 is made up of 17 amino acids. The CDR3: CASSQDWGQGAADTQYF. The CDR3 DNA is TGTGCCAGCAGCCAAGATTGGGGACAGGGGGCCGCAGATACGCAGTATTTT.

This clonotype was detected many times. The chain combines TRBV20-1 with TRBJ2-3; D may be TRBD2 (6 bases). The ends were cut back, 1 base at V and 5 bases at J, with 16 bases in the middle. The germline CDR1 and CDR2 sequences are DFQATT and SNEGSKA (reference sequence). The CDR3 loop spans 15 amino acids. CDR3 DNA: TGCAGTGCTAGAGCGCGGGGTGCCGGATTAGATACGCAGTATTTT. It encodes CSARARGAGLDTQYF.